The sequence of this T cell receptor beta chain was determined in a study of blood T cell repertoires in COVID-19. Study-wide context: Sites across the United States, Italy and Spain contributed samples from acute and convalescent COVID-19. Sources were T cells, B-cell-depleted T cells, or PBMCs; the material itself was cDNA or gDNA.

J lost 13 bases, V lost 1 base, and 14 bases had no gene match. The CDR3 length is 17 residues. Germline lookup yields CDR1 SGHTA and CDR2 FQGNSA. A Seattle source enrolled patients during active infection and followed them longitudinally. Sequencing used immunoSEQ multiplex PCR; TCRdb keeps in-frame clones, though not all of them. The profile shows some 240,000 clones, 92% of them singletons. This clonotype was obtained from a man aged 60-69 years with COVID-19, enrolled during active disease. The rearrangement links TRBV7-2 to TRBJ1-6, with 9 bases fitting TRBD1. Sequencing was performed on peripheral blood. This CDR3 is CASSLVGSGTGSNPLHF. As DNA, the CDR3 is TGTGCCAGCAGCTTAGTAGGCTCCGGGACAGGGTCAAATCCCCTCCACTTT.